This T cell receptor beta chain was identified in a study of OX40 agonist ivuxolimab in advanced cancers. Sequencing used immunoSEQ multiplex PCR; TCRdb keeps in-frame clones, though not all of them. The sample has tens of thousands of clones; approximately 85% are singletons. Germline trimming cut 6 bases from V and 1 base from J; bases unmatched to any gene: 9. This CDR3 comprises 16 residues. The V gene's germline CDR1 is WNHNN and CDR2 SYGVQD (reference sequence). This receptor was obtained from an adult with an advanced solid tumor such as melanoma, head and neck, liver or kidney cancer. Sequencing was performed on CD4+ or CD8+ T cells sorted from blood, taken in a trial of the OX40 agonist ivuxolimab. V and J are TRBV10-1 and TRBJ2-7; 10 bases match TRBD1. CDR3 nucleotide sequence: TGCGCCAGCAGAATACACCGGGACAGGGGTTCCTACGAGCAGTACTTC. Translating gives CASRIHRDRGSYEQYF.